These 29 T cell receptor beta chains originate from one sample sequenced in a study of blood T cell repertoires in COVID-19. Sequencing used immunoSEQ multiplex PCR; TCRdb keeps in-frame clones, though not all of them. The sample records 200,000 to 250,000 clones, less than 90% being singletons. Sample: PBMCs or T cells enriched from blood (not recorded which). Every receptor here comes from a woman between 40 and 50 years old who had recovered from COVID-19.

CDR3 loop: CASSIQQGRDTQYF. The CDR3 DNA reads TGTGCCAGTAGTATCCAACAGGGGAGAGATACGCAGTATTTT. The chain combines TRBV19 with TRBJ2-3; 7 bases match TRBD1. Germline V gene data show CDR1 as LNHDA and CDR2 as SQIVND (reference sequence). The CDR3 extends over 14 amino acids. Trimming removed 3 bases from V and 5 bases from J; junction bases left unmatched: 5.

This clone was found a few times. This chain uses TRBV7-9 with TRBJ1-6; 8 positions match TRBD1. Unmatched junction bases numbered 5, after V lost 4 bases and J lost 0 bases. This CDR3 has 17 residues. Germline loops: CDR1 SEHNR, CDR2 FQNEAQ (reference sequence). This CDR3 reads CASSSGQGSSYNSPLHF. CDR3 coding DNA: TGTGCCAGCAGCTCAGGACAGGGAAGCTCCTATAATTCACCCCTCCACTTT.

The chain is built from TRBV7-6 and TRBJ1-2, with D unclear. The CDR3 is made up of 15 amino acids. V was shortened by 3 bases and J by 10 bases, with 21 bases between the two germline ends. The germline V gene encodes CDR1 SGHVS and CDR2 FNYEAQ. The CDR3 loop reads CASSFWTTAGRAYTF. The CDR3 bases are TGTGCCAGCAGCTTTTGGACCACAGCGGGCAGAGCCTACACCTTC.

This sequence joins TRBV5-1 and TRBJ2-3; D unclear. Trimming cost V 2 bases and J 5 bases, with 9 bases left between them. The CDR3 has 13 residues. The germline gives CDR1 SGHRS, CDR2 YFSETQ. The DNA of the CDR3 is TGCGCCAGCAGCTTCGCATCGGGAGATACGCAGTATTTT. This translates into CASSFASGDTQYF. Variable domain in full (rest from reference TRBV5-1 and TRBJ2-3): KAGVTQTPRYLIKTRGQQVTLSCSPISGHRSVSWYQQTPGQGLQFLFEYFSETQRNKGNFPGRFSGRQFSNSRSEMNVSTLELGDSALYLCASSFASGDTQYFGPGTRLTVL.

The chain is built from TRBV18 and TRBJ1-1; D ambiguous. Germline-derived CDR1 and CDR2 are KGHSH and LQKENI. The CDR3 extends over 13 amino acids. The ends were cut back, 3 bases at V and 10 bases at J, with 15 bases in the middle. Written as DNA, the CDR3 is TGTGCCAGCTCACCGGACTTATTCGGAGGAGCTTTCTTT. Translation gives CASSPDLFGGAFF.

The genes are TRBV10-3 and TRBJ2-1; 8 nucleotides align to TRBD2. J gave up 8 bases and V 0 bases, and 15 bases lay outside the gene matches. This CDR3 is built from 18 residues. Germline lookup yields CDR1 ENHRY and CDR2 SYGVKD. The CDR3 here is CAISESTLREGPGHEQFF. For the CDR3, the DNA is TGTGCCATCAGTGAGTCAACCCTACGGGAGGGCCCGGGGCATGAGCAGTTCTTC.

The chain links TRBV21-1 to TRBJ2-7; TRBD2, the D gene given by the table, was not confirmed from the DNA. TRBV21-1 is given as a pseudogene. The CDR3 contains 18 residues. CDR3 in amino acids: CASSTNGGLAEGAHEQYV. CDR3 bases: TGTGCCAGCAGCACAAATGGGGGACTAGCGGAGGGCGCCCACGAGCAGTACGTC.

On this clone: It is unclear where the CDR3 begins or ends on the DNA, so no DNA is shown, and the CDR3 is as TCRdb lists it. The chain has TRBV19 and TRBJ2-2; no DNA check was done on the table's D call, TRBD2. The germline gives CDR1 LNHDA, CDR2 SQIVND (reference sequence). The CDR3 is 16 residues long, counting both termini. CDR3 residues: CASSISARRGTGELFF.

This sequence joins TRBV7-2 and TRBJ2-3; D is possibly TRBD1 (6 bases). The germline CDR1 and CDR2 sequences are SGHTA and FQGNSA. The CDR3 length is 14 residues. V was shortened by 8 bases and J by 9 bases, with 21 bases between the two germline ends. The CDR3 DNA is TGTGCCAGCGCCTTACAGGGCGGAACACCAACGCAGTATTTT. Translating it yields CASALQGGTPTQYF.

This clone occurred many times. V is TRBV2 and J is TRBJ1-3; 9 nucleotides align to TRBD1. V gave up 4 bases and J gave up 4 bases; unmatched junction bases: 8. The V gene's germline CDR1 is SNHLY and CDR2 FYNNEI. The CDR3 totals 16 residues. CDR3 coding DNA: TGTGCCAGCAGTGCCCCCGGGACAGGGCCCGGAAACACCATATATTTT. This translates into CASSAPGTGPGNTIYF. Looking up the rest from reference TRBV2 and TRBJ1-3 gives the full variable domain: EPEVTQTPSHQVTQMGQEVILRCVPISNHLYFYWYRQILGQKVEFLVSFYNNEISEKSEIFDDQFSVERPDGSNFTLKIRSTKLEDSAMYFCASSAPGTGPGNTIYFGEGSWLTVV.

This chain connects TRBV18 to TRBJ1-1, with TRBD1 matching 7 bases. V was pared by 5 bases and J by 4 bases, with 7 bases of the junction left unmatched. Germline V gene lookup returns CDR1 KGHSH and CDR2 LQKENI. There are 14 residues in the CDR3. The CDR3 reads CASSTSSGGTEAFF. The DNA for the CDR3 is TGTGCCAGCTCAACTAGTTCAGGGGGCACTGAAGCTTTCTTT.

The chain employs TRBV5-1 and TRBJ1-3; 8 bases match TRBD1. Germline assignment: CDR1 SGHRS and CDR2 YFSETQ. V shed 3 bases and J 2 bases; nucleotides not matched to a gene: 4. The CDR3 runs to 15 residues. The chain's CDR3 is CASSSSGGTGNTIYF. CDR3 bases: TGCGCCAGCAGCTCCTCAGGGGGCACTGGAAACACCATATATTTT.

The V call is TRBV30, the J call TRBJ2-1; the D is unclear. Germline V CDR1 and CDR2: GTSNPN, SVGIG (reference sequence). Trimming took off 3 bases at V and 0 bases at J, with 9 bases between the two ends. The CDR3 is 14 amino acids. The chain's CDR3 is CAWRGVGSYNEQFF. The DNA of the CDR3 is TGTGCCTGGAGGGGCGTGGGCTCCTACAATGAGCAGTTCTTC.

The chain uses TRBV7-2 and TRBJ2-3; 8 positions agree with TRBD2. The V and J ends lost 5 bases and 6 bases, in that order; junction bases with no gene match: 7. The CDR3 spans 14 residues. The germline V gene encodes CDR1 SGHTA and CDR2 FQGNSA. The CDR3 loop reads CASSLGLARDTQYF. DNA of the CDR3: TGTGCCAGCAGCCTCGGACTAGCTCGGGATACGCAGTATTTT.

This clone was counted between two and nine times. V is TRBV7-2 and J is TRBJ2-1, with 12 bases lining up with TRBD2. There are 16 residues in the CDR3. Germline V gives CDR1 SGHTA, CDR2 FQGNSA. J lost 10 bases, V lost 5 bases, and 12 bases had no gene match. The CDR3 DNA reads TGTGCCAGCAGCCCGTGGGCTAGCGGGAGGGGTAGGGAGCAGTTCTTC. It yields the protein CASSPWASGRGREQFF.

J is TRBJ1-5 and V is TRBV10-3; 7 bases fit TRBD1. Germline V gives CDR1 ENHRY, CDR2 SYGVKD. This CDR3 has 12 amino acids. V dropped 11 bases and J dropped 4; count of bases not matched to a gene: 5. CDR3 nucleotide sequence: TGTGCCGCGGGACAGTTTAATCAGCCCCAGCATTTT. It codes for CAAGQFNQPQHF.

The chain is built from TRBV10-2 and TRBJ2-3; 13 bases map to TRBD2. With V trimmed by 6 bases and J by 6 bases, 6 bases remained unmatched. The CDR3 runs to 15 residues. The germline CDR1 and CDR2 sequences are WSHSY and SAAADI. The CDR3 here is CASSSGLAGRDTQYF. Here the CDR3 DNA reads TGCGCCAGCAGCTCGGGACTAGCGGGACGCGATACGCAGTATTTT.

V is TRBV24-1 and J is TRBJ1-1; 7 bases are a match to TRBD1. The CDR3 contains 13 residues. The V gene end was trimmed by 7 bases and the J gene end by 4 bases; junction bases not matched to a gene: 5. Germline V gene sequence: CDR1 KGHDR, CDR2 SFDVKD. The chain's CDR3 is CATRQGLGTEAFF. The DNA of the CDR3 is TGTGCCACCAGACAGGGGTTGGGCACTGAAGCTTTCTTT.

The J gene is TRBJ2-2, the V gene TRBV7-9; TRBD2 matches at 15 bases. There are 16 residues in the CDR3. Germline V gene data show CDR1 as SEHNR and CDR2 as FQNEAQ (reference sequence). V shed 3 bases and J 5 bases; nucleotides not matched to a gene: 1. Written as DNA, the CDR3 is TGTGCCAGCAGCTTGGGGACTAGCGGGAGGACCGGGGAGCTGTTTTTT. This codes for CASSLGTSGRTGELFF.

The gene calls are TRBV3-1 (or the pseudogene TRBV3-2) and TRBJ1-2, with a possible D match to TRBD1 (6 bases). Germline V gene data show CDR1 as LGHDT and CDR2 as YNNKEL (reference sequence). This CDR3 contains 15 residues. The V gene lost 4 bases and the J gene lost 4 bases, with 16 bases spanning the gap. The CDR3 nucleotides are TGTGCCAGCAGCCCCGCACAGGGATCGGGCTATGGCTACACCTTC. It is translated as CASSPAQGSGYGYTF.

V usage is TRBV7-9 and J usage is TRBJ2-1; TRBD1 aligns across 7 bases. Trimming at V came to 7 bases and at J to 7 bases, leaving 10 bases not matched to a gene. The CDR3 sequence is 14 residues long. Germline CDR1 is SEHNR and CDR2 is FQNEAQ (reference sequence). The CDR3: CASTYATGLNEQFF. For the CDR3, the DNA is TGTGCCAGCACCTACGCGACAGGGCTAAATGAGCAGTTCTTC.

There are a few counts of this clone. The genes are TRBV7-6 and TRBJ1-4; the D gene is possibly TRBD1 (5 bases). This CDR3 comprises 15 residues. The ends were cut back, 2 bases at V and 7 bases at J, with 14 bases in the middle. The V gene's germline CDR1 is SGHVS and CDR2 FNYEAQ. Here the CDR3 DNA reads TGTGCCAGCAGCTTAACTGGGACTCAGCCTGAAAAACTGTTTTTT. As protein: CASSLTGTQPEKLFF. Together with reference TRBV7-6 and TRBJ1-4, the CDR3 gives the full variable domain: GAGVSQSPRYKVTKRGQDVALRCDPISGHVSLYWYRQALGQGPEFLTYFNYEAQQDKSGLPNDRFSAERPEGSISTLTIQRTEQRDSAMYRCASSLTGTQPEKLFFGSGTQLSVL.

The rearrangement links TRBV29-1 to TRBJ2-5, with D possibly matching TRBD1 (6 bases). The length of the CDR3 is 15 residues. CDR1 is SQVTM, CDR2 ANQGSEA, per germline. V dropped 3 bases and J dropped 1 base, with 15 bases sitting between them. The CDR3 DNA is TGCAGCGTTGAGAAGACAGGAGATCCCCAAGAGACCCAGTACTTC. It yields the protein CSVEKTGDPQETQYF.

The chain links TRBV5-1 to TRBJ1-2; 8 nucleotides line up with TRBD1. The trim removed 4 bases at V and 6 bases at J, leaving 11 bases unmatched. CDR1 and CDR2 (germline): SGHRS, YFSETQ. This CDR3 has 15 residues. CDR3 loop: CASSAGQGGPHGYTF. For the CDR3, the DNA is TGCGCCAGCAGCGCCGGACAGGGTGGTCCCCATGGCTACACCTTC. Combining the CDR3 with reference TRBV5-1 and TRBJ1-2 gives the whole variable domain KAGVTQTPRYLIKTRGQQVTLSCSPISGHRSVSWYQQTPGQGLQFLFEYFSETQRNKGNFPGRFSGRQFSNSRSEMNVSTLELGDSALYLCASSAGQGGPHGYTFGSGTRLTVV.

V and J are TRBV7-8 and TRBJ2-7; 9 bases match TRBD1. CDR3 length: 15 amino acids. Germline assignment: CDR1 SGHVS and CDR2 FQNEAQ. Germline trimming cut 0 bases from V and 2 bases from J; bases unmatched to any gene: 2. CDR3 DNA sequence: TGTGCCAGCAGCTTAGCGGGACAGGGCCCCTACGAGCAGTACGTC. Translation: CASSLAGQGPYEQYV.

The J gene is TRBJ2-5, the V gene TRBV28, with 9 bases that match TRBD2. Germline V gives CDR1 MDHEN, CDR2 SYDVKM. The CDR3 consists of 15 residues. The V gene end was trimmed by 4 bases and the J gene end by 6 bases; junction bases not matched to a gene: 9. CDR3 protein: CASSWAGGPRKTQYF. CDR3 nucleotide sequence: TGTGCCAGCAGTTGGGCGGGAGGGCCGAGAAAGACCCAGTACTTC. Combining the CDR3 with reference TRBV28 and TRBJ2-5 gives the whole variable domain DVKVTQSSRYLVKRTGEKVFLECVQDMDHENMFWYRQDPGLGLRLIYFSYDVKMKEKGDIPEGYSVSREKKERFSLILESASTNQTSMYLCASSWAGGPRKTQYFGPGTRLLVL.

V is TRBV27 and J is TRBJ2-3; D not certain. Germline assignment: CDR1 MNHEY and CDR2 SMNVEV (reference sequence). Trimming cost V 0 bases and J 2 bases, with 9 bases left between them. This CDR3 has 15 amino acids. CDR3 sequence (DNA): TGTGCCAGCAGTTTATCTAGAACCGCCACAGATACGCAGTATTTT. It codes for CASSLSRTATDTQYF.

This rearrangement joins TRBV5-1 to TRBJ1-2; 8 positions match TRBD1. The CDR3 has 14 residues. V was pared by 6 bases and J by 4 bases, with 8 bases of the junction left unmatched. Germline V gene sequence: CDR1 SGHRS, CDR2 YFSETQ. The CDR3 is CASTNDRGGYGYTF. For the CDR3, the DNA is TGCGCCAGCACCAATGACAGGGGCGGCTATGGCTACACCTTC. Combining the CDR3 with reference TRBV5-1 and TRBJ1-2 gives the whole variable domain KAGVTQTPRYLIKTRGQQVTLSCSPISGHRSVSWYQQTPGQGLQFLFEYFSETQRNKGNFPGRFSGRQFSNSRSEMNVSTLELGDSALYLCASTNDRGGYGYTFGSGTRLTVV.

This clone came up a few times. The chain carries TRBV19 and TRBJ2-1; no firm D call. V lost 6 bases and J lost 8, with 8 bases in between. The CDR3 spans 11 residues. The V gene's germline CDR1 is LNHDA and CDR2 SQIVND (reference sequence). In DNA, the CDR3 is TGTGCCAGTAGGGCAGTCGATGAGCAGTTCTTC. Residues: CASRAVDEQFF.